The present entry profiles one T cell receptor (beta chain) with its context. The sample belongs to a study of T cell responses to AZD1222 COVID-19 vaccine. V was shortened by 2 bases and J by 9 bases, with 11 bases between the two germline ends. There are 13 residues in the CDR3. Germline V lookup: CDR1 LGHNT, CDR2 FRNRAP. Assay used: immunoSEQ multiplex PCR; TCRdb lists only in-frame clones, some missing. The table shows about 60,000 clones, with 65% to 85% occurring only once. V gene TRBV12-5 combines with J gene TRBJ1-5; D is ambiguous. The TCR comes from an adult in good health. Sequenced here: peripheral blood, sampled on day 0 of AZD1222 vaccination. The DNA of the CDR3 is TGTGCTAGTGGTTTGACTAGAGGAAGGCCCCAGCATTTT. Its protein product is CASGLTRGRPQHF.